Sequencing of this T cell receptor (beta chain) was carried out in a study of Ad26.COV2.S vaccination and SARS-CoV-2 variants. Study-level background: Ad26.COV2.S given intramuscularly, once or twice 56 days apart. The study, taken as a whole, reports: There was a possibility that the TCR breadth and depth analyses underestimated total T cell responses.

The treatment: over 15 received Ad26.COV2.S at low or high dose, single or two shots; 5 received placebo; per-sample allocation not given. It was on day 63 after the first vaccine or placebo injection that samples were taken. SARS-CoV-2 spike from the Wuhan strain was encoded by the vaccine, an Ad26 vector. Germline V gives CDR1 MDHEN, CDR2 SYDVKM. Trimming cost V 4 bases and J 7 bases; bases outside gene matches: 5. The CDR3 length is 14 residues. A remark on this clone: Its antigen is not identified.

Measured with immunoSEQ multiplex PCR; TCRdb has only the in-frame clones, and not every one. The sample includes just under 250,000 clones, approximately 88% of them seen just once. The sample was peripheral blood, taken in a trial of Ad26.COV2.S vaccine versus placebo. This TCR was sampled from a person between 18 and 65 years old who received the Ad26.COV2.S COVID-19 vaccine or a placebo. This rearrangement joins TRBV28 to TRBJ1-5; 9 nucleotides match TRBD1. The CDR3 DNA is TGTGCCAGCAGTTCCGGGACAGGGAGGCAGCCCCAGCATTTT. Translation gives CASSSGTGRQPQHF.